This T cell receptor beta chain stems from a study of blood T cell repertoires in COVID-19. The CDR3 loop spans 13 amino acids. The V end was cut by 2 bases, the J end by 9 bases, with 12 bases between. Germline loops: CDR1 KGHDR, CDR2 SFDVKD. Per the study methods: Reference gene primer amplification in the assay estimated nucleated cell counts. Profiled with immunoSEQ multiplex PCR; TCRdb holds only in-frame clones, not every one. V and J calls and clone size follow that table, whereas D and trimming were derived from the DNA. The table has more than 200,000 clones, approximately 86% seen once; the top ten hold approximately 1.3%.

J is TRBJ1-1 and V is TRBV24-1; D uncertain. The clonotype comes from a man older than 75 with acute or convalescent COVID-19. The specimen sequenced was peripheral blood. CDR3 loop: CATSDSHSEQAFF. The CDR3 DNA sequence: TGTGCCACCAGTGATTCCCACAGTGAGCAAGCTTTCTTT.